A selection of T cell receptor beta chains follows, all from one sample in a study of T cells in Graves' hyperthyroidism and ophthalmopathy. TCRdb fed the multiplex PCR reads into MiXCR, producing one record per CDR3 protein. There are about 92,000 distinct CDR3 sequences in the sample; 51% occur only once, and roughly 29% lies in the top ten. Sequenced material: blood. The receptors shown here come from a woman in her 40s with Graves' hyperthyroidism. CDR3s include the opening cysteine and the closing phenylalanine or tryptophan. Each record gives: clone size, J gene, V gene, D gene, CDR3 protein, CDR3 DNA. A D gene is named only where the DNA matches it firmly. Some rows have no size entry. The others give once, few or many, or a class for an expanded clone.

>-|TRBJ2-5|TRBV7-9|-
CASSHTMGVGETQYF
TGCGCCAGCAGTCACACCATGGGGGTAGGGGAGACCCAGTACTTC
>many|TRBJ1-6|TRBV6-5|TRBD1
CASSLSKTGVSPLHF
TGTGCCAGCAGTTTATCTAAGACAGGGGTTTCACCCCTCCACTTT
>-|TRBJ1-2|TRBV25-1|-
CASLVSGNRGYTF
TGTGCCAGCTTAGTGTCAGGCAATAGGGGCTACACCTTC
>many|TRBJ1-2|TRBV5-5|-
CASSPGHLVDYGYTF
TGTGCCAGCAGCCCGGGCCACCTTGTCGACTATGGCTACACCTTC
>many|TRBJ2-7|TRBV7-9|-
CASSPQKDYEQYF
TGTGCCAGCAGCCCTCAGAAGGATTACGAGCAGTACTTC
>-|TRBJ2-5|TRBV7-2|-
CASSFGTGWQETQYF
TGTGCCAGCAGCTTTGGTACAGGGTGGCAAGAGACCCAGTACTTC
>many|TRBJ1-1|TRBV6-5|-
CASSYSPGQEAFF
TGTGCCAGCAGTTACAGTCCGGGACAAGAAGCTTTCTTT
>-|TRBJ1-5|TRBV12-3/TRBV12-4|-
CASSSGTGSNQPQHF
TGTGCCAGCAGCTCCGGGACGGGTAGCAATCAGCCCCAGCATTTC
>-|TRBJ2-7|TRBV7-2|-
CASSSTPGDPGYF
TGTGCCAGCAGCAGTACGCCTGGGGACCCGGGGTACTTC
>-|TRBJ2-2|TRBV7-9|-
CASAEGETGELFF
TGTGCCAGCGCCGAGGGGGAAACGGGGGAGCTGTTTTTT
>-|TRBJ1-2|TRBV2|-
CASRVRQHYGYTF
TGTGCCAGCAGAGTGAGGCAGCACTATGGCTACACCTTC
>few|TRBJ2-2|TRBV6-5|TRBD2
CASSYLAGDSGELFF
TGTGCCAGCAGTTACCTAGCGGGAGACTCCGGGGAGCTGTTTTTT
>-|TRBJ2-5|TRBV2|-
CASTLDREGRQTQYF
TGTGCCAGCACCCTCGACAGGGAGGGACGGCAGACCCAGTACTTC
>many|TRBJ1-2|TRBV29-1|-
CSVEGSGSHGYTF
TGCAGCGTTGAAGGGTCGGGATCGCATGGCTACACCTTC
>many|TRBJ1-1|TRBV20-1|-
CSASEAFF
TGCAGTGCCTCTGAAGCTTTCTTT
>-|TRBJ2-3|TRBV28|-
CASSSIRVLTDTQYF
TGTGCCAGCAGTTCGATCAGGGTCCTCACAGATACGCAGTATTTT
>many|TRBJ2-3|TRBV9|TRBD2
CASSTWTSGSNTDTQYF
TGTGCCAGCAGCACTTGGACTAGCGGGAGCAACACAGATACGCAGTATTTT
>-|TRBJ1-3|TRBV15|-
CATSSRQNSGNTIYF
TGTGCCACCAGCAGTAGGCAGAACTCTGGAAACACCATATATTTT
>many|TRBJ2-3|TRBV19|-
CASRFAGTTDTQYF
TGTGCCAGTAGATTCGCCGGGACCACAGATACGCAGTATTTT
>-|TRBJ1-4|TRBV2|TRBD1
CASSTPTGMGEKLFF
TGTGCCAGCAGTACCCCGACAGGGATGGGTGAAAAACTGTTTTTT
>few|TRBJ1-3|TRBV7-3|TRBD1
CASSNGQGGTGLNTIYF
TGTGCCAGCAGTAACGGACAGGGGGGCACTGGCTTAAACACCATATATTTT
>-|TRBJ2-7|TRBV7-8|TRBD2
CASSLAGGGFHEQYF
TGTGCCAGCAGTTTGGCTGGCGGGGGGTTCCACGAGCAGTACTTC
>-|TRBJ1-5|TRBV20-1|TRBD1
CSAREQGDNEQPQHF
TGCAGTGCTAGAGAACAGGGGGACAACGAGCAGCCCCAGCATTTT
>-|TRBJ1-2|TRBV16|TRBD1
CASSRAWGQGRGYTF
TGTGCCAGCAGCCGAGCTTGGGGACAGGGTCGAGGCTACACCTTC
>many|TRBJ1-2|TRBV20-1|-
CSAKEVYGYTF
TGCAGTGCTAAAGAAGTATATGGCTACACCTTC
>once|TRBJ2-7|TRBV29-1|-
CSVATAFEQYF
TGCAGCGTTGCTACAGCTTTTGAGCAGTACTTC
>many|TRBJ1-1|TRBV4-1|-
CASSRHGRTEAFF
TGCGCCAGCAGCCGTCATGGGAGGACTGAAGCTTTCTTT
>many|TRBJ1-1|TRBV5-1|-
CASSPGSGARAEAFF
TGCGCCAGCAGCCCCGGTTCGGGGGCGAGGGCTGAAGCTTTCTTT
>-|TRBJ2-1|TRBV9|-
CASSVEPTGDNEQFF
TGTGCCAGCAGCGTAGAACCCACTGGGGACAATGAGCAGTTCTTC
>many|TRBJ2-7|TRBV10-3|-
CAISESTDEHEQYF
TGTGCCATCAGTGAGTCGACGGACGAGCACGAGCAGTACTTC
>-|TRBJ1-1|TRBV2|TRBD1
CASSGDRGTEAFF
TGTGCCAGCAGTGGAGACAGGGGCACTGAAGCTTTCTTT
>many|TRBJ2-2|TRBV14|-
CASSQDRAGELFF
TGTGCCAGCAGCCAAGACAGGGCCGGGGAGCTGTTTTTT
>many|TRBJ2-7|TRBV20-1|-
CSARPRSSYEQYF
TGCAGTGCTAGGCCCCGGAGCTCCTACGAGCAGTACTTC
>many|TRBJ1-2|TRBV4-1|TRBD1
CASSQRQGSSYGYTF
TGCGCCAGCAGCCAGCGACAGGGGTCGAGCTATGGCTACACCTTC
>-|TRBJ1-4|TRBV29-1|-
CSVEGGGPGEKLFF
TGCAGCGTTGAAGGTGGGGGTCCGGGTGAAAAACTGTTTTTT
>many|TRBJ2-5|TRBV28|TRBD1
CASSTPQGARYQETQYF
TGTGCCAGCAGTACCCCACAGGGGGCGAGGTACCAAGAGACCCAGTACTTC
>once|TRBJ1-1|TRBV29-1|-
CSIFQGNMNTEAFF
TGCAGCATCTTCCAGGGAAACATGAACACTGAAGCTTTCTTT
>-|TRBJ1-2|TRBV6-1|-
CASSGAVRSYGYTF
TGTGCCAGCAGTGGGGCAGTCAGGAGCTATGGCTACACCTTC
>once|TRBJ2-5|TRBV10-3|TRBD2
CAIQAGGKETQYF
TGTGCCATCCAAGCGGGAGGGAAAGAGACCCAGTACTTC
>few|TRBJ2-3|TRBV20-1|-
CSAKRPFSDSTDTQYF
TGCAGTGCCAAACGGCCCTTTAGCGATAGCACAGATACGCAGTATTTT
>many|TRBJ2-3|TRBV19|TRBD2
CASSIDGTSGRRNTQYF
TGTGCCAGTAGTATAGATGGGACTAGCGGGAGAAGAAATACGCAGTATTTT